The 22 T cell receptor beta chains presented below share a single source sample, sequenced in a study of cytomegalovirus exposure and HLA in healthy donors. PCR was performed using 60 Vbeta and 13 Jbeta primers. Only in-frame clones appear in the TCRdb table, and some are missing; sequencing was by immunoSEQ multiplex PCR. The data contain 110,000 to 150,000 clones, around 75% of them singletons. Sample: PBMCs. The receptor source for this set is a female donor in good health and CMV-seronegative.

The genes are TRBV28 and TRBJ2-7, with D possibly TRBD1 on 5 matching bases. Germline V gene data show CDR1 as MDHEN and CDR2 as SYDVKM. This CDR3 region has 13 residues. Trimming shortened V by 2 bases and J by 4 bases, and 9 bases separated the two germline ends. The CDR3 loop reads CASSLLGQYEQYF. CDR3 in DNA: TGTGCCAGCAGTTTACTGGGGCAGTACGAGCAGTACTTC. Looking up the rest from reference TRBV28 and TRBJ2-7 gives the full variable domain: DVKVTQSSRYLVKRTGEKVFLECVQDMDHENMFWYRQDPGLGLRLIYFSYDVKMKEKGDIPEGYSVSREKKERFSLILESASTNQTSMYLCASSLLGQYEQYFGPGTRLTVT.

This chain uses TRBV5-4 with TRBJ2-3, with 10 bases aligning to TRBD1. The trim removed 4 bases at V and 5 bases at J, leaving 7 bases unmatched. Germline V gene lookup returns CDR1 SGHNT and CDR2 YYREEE (reference sequence). The CDR3 runs to 15 residues. The DNA for the CDR3 is TGTGCCAGCAGCCCGGGACAGGGGATTCAAGATACGCAGTATTTT. Amino acid sequence: CASSPGQGIQDTQYF.

The genes are TRBV5-8 and TRBJ1-2; no reliable D call. This CDR3 is built from 12 residues. CDR1 SGHTS and CDR2 YDEGEE come from the germline V gene. V was trimmed by 1 base and J by 6 bases, leaving 7 bases between them. The CDR3 DNA reads TGTGCCAGCAGCTTGCGGCGGGATGGCTACACCTTC. Translation: CASSLRRDGYTF.

This clone was counted a single time. The V and J genes are TRBV5-1 and TRBJ2-7, with 14 bases lining up with TRBD2. Germline values: CDR1 SGHRS, CDR2 YFSETQ. J lost 5 bases, V lost 5 bases, and 6 bases had no gene match. This CDR3 comprises 15 residues. CDR3 sequence: CASSWTSGGRDEQYF. The CDR3 nucleotides read TGCGCCAGCAGTTGGACTAGCGGGGGGCGCGACGAGCAGTACTTC.

The chain recombines TRBV18 with TRBJ2-7, with 12 bases matching TRBD1. The V and J ends lost 5 bases and 5 bases, in that order; junction bases with no gene match: 7. This CDR3 comprises 15 residues. Per the germline V gene, CDR1 is KGHSH and CDR2 is LQKENI. CDR3 loop: CASSIQGTGGDEQYF. Written as DNA, the CDR3 is TGTGCCAGCTCAATTCAAGGGACAGGGGGCGACGAGCAGTACTTC.

The J gene is TRBJ2-1, the V gene TRBV30, with TRBD1 as a possible D gene (6 bases). The germline CDR1 and CDR2 sequences are GTSNPN and SVGIG (reference sequence). This CDR3 comprises 14 residues. V dropped 2 bases and J dropped 6 bases, with 14 bases sitting between them. For the CDR3, the DNA is TGTGCCTGGAGTTTAACAGGGAGCGGCAATGAGCAGTTCTTC. It yields the protein CAWSLTGSGNEQFF.

The J gene is TRBJ2-3, the V gene TRBV9; no clear D gene. Germline loops: CDR1 SGDLS, CDR2 YYNGEE. V dropped 4 bases and J dropped 4 bases, with 4 bases sitting between them. This CDR3 spans 11 amino acids. CDR3 in DNA: TGTGCCAGCAGCATCTCAGATACGCAGTATTTT. Residues: CASSISDTQYF.

J is TRBJ2-1 and V is TRBV11-3; tentatively, D is TRBD2 (6 bases). Germline V gene sequence: CDR1 SGHNT, CDR2 YENEEA. This CDR3 comprises 11 residues. The V end lost 5 bases, the J end lost 8 bases, and 7 bases lay between the germline ends. The CDR3 sequence: CASSPGDEQFF. In DNA, the CDR3 is TGTGCCAGCAGCCCGGGGGATGAGCAGTTCTTC.

The chain links TRBV7-2 to TRBJ1-2, with 9 positions matching TRBD1. CDR1 and CDR2 from the germline V gene are SGHTA and FQGNSA. The CDR3 has 12 residues. The junction had 4 bases not matched to a gene; V was cut back by 5 bases and J by 9 bases. CDR3 residues: CASSRQGERYTF. CDR3 DNA sequence: TGTGCCAGCAGCCGACAGGGGGAGCGCTACACCTTC.

V usage is TRBV27 and J usage is TRBJ2-5; 8 positions match TRBD1. With V trimmed by 7 bases and J by 4 bases, 11 bases remained unmatched. Germline lookup yields CDR1 MNHEY and CDR2 SMNVEV (reference sequence). The CDR3 is 15 residues long. The CDR3 DNA reads TGTGCCAGCACCCCCCGACAGGGGTTGAGAGAGACCCAGTACTTC. This gives the protein CASTPRQGLRETQYF.

The chain employs TRBV5-1 and TRBJ2-7, with TRBD2 matching 7 bases. V was pared by 5 bases and J by 1 base, with 6 bases of the junction left unmatched. The CDR3 consists of 14 residues. Germline lookup yields CDR1 SGHRS and CDR2 YFSETQ. CDR3 in amino acids: CASRSLAASYEQYF. The CDR3 DNA reads TGCGCCAGCAGGTCTCTAGCGGCTTCCTACGAGCAGTACTTC.

J is TRBJ2-7 and V is TRBV5-1; D gene unclear. Germline V CDR1 and CDR2: SGHRS, YFSETQ. The CDR3 extends over 15 amino acids. Trimming took off 4 bases at V and 0 bases at J, with 14 bases between the two ends. CDR3 in amino acids: CASSPRGSRSYEQYF. In DNA form, the CDR3 reads TGCGCCAGCAGCCCTCGAGGATCTCGCTCCTACGAGCAGTACTTC.

In its sample, this clone was seen a few times. The rearrangement links TRBV5-1 to TRBJ2-5; 12 positions match TRBD2. The trim removed 0 bases at V and 5 bases at J, leaving 5 bases unmatched. Germline values: CDR1 SGHRS, CDR2 YFSETQ. The CDR3 totals 16 residues. DNA of the CDR3: TGCGCCAGCAGCTTGGAAACTAGCGGGGGGTACGAGACCCAGTACTTC. Its translation: CASSLETSGGYETQYF.

In nucleotides, the CDR3 is TGTGCCAGCAGCTCCACAGGGGGGACCTACGAGCAGTACTTC. The encoded protein is CASSSTGGTYEQYF. The chain has TRBV11-3 and TRBJ2-7, with TRBD1 identical over 8 bases. Germline CDR1 is SGHNT and CDR2 is YENEEA. This CDR3 spans 14 amino acids. V shed 4 bases and J 2 bases; nucleotides not matched to a gene: 4.

V gene TRBV6-5 combines with J gene TRBJ1-5; tentative D call: TRBD1 (6 bases). The CDR3 has 15 amino acids. Trimming took 4 bases from V and 3 from J, leaving 13 bases between them. CDR1 MNHEY and CDR2 SVGAGI come from the germline V gene. This CDR3 reads CASSSRQGFNQPQHF. In DNA, the CDR3 is TGTGCCAGCAGTTCGAGGCAGGGGTTCAATCAGCCCCAGCATTTT.

The rearrangement uses TRBV7-2 and TRBJ2-2, with D maybe TRBD2 (7 bases). The CDR3 has 16 residues. The germline gives CDR1 SGHTA, CDR2 FQGNSA. Trimming took 1 base from V and 5 from J, leaving 14 bases between them. The CDR3 DNA reads TGTGCCAGCAGCTTAGTCGGGGGGACAAGAACCGGGGAGCTGTTTTTT. As protein: CASSLVGGTRTGELFF.

This clone occurred a few times. This rearrangement joins TRBV19 to TRBJ2-1; TRBD2 agrees at 11 bases. The V gene's germline CDR1 is LNHDA and CDR2 SQIVND (reference sequence). V dropped 6 bases and J dropped 7; count of bases not matched to a gene: 5. This CDR3 is built from 14 residues. The CDR3 coding sequence is TGTGCCAGTAGCAGTAGCGGGGGGGTGAATGAGCAGTTCTTC. Amino acids: CASSSSGGVNEQFF.

This clone was counted a single time. The CDR3 DNA follows: TGTGCCTGGAGTCAGAGGGAAGAGACCCAGTACTTC. This codes for CAWSQREETQYF. This chain links TRBV30 with TRBJ2-5; TRBD2 might be the D (5 bases). Deletions cut 2 bases from V and 3 bases from J, with 7 bases between. From germline, CDR1 is GTSNPN and CDR2 SVGIG (reference sequence). This CDR3 is built from 12 residues.

V usage is TRBV11-2 and J usage is TRBJ1-2; D is possibly TRBD1 (5 bases). The V and J ends lost 8 bases and 5 bases respectively, with 15 bases between them. The CDR3 covers 13 residues. Germline loops: CDR1 SGHAT, CDR2 FQNNGV. This CDR3 is CASGRPGLYGYTF. The CDR3 coding sequence is TGTGCCAGCGGCCGACCAGGGCTATATGGCTACACCTTC.

This chain joins TRBV2 and TRBJ2-1; D possibly corresponds to TRBD2 (5 bases). V was clipped by 6 bases and J by 6 bases, with 12 bases between them. There are 13 residues in the CDR3. In germline, CDR1 is SNHLY, CDR2 FYNNEI. The CDR3 protein is CASSGPSGNEQFF. The CDR3, as DNA: TGTGCCAGCAGCGGACCGAGCGGCAATGAGCAGTTCTTC.

The V and J genes are TRBV7-3 and TRBJ1-2; unclear D gene. Trimming took off 0 bases at V and 6 bases at J, with 14 bases between the two ends. Germline CDR1 and CDR2: SGHTA and FQGTGA. The length of the CDR3 is 15 residues. DNA of the CDR3: TGTGCCAGCAGCTTAACCGCCGGGAGAGGAGATGGCTACACCTTC. The encoded protein is CASSLTAGRGDGYTF. The whole variable domain, filled in from reference TRBV7-3 and TRBJ1-2, reads GAGVSQTPSNKVTEKGKYVELRCDPISGHTALYWYRQSLGQGPEFLIYFQGTGAADDSGLPNDRFFAVRPEGSVSTLKIQRTERGDSAVYLCASSLTAGRGDGYTFGSGTRLTVV.

This clone occurred a few times. This chain links TRBV9 with TRBJ1-1; D ambiguous. The V end lost 4 bases, the J end lost 7 bases, and 14 bases lay between the germline ends. This CDR3 region has 13 residues. Germline CDR1 reads SGDLS; CDR2 reads YYNGEE. CDR3 sequence (DNA): TGTGCCAGCAGCCCCCGGGATGGGAGTGAAGCTTTCTTT. Protein sequence: CASSPRDGSEAFF.